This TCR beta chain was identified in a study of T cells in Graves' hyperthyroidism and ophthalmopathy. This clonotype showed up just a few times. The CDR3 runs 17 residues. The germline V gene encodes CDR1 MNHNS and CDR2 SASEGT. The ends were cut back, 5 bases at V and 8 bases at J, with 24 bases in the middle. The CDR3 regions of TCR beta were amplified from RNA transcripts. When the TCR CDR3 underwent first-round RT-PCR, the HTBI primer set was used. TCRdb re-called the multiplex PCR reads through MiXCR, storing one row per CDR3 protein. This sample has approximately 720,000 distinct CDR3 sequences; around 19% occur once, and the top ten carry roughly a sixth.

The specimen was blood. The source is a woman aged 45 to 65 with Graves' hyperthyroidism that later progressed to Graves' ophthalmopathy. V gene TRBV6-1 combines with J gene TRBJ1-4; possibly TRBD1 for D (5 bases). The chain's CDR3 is CASSKTSWGSAYEKLFF. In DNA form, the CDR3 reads TGTGCCAGCAGTAAAACAAGTTGGGGGTCCGCATACGAAAAACTGTTTTTT.